This T cell receptor (beta chain) was observed in a study of CD8+CD57+ T cells in acquired aplastic anemia. Findings and caveats of the study: Overlap between patients and controls comprised about 30 CD8+ CDR3 sequences.

Researchers used genomic DNA as the template to profile TCR beta VDJ and CDR3. MiXCR, run by TCRdb on the reads, gives a single entry per CDR3 protein. The table shows hundreds of thousands of distinct CDR3 sequences, with roughly 34% occurring only once. Germline V lookup: CDR1 DFQATT, CDR2 SNEGSKA (reference sequence). V dropped 2 bases and J dropped 6; count of bases not matched to a gene: 8. This CDR3 region has 16 residues. There are a few counts of this clonotype. What it binds is not known. Flow cytometry had shown expanded CD8+CD57+ cells in the patients chosen for sequencing. Sequenced input: sorted CD4+, CD8+, or CD8+CD57+ T cells (not recorded which) from PBMCs. This receptor was taken from a human donor with aplastic anemia. The genes are TRBV20-1 and TRBJ1-5, with TRBD1 matching 12 bases. Here the CDR3 DNA reads TGCAGTGCTAGATACGGGACAGGGGGCGCGGGTCAGCCCCAGCATTTT. It yields the protein CSARYGTGGAGQPQHF.